Reported below is one T cell receptor beta chain. This record belongs to a study of blood T cell repertoires in COVID-19. Using immunoSEQ multiplex PCR, the repertoire was profiled, and TCRdb retains in-frame clones only, with some absent. This table holds 60,000 to 100,000 clones, 85% to 90% found once. The sequenced sample was peripheral blood. The TCR sequence derives from a man aged 45-65 years with active COVID-19.

CDR3 region: CASSFIGGGPEAFF. CDR3 nucleotides: TGTGCCAGCAGTTTCATCGGGGGGGGGCCTGAAGCTTTCTTT. The V call is TRBV28, the J call TRBJ1-1, with D possibly matching TRBD1 (6 bases). This CDR3 is built from 14 residues. Trimming stripped 3 bases from V and 6 bases from J, with 14 bases between. Germline CDR1 is MDHEN and CDR2 is SYDVKM.